Below, 19 T cell receptor beta chains from the same sample are listed, as sequenced in a study of T cell repertoires in cytomegalovirus infection. TCRdb reprocessed the reads with MiXCR, giving one entry per CDR3 protein. This sample carries some 700,000 distinct CDR3 sequences, 35% of them seen once, and the ten largest clones take 2.5% to 3.5%. The sample taken for sequencing was PBMCs. The source of these receptors is a human donor in good health (CMV status not recorded). Some clones in this sample may be carry-over from other donors' samples.

This chain connects TRBV4-1 to TRBJ1-1; the match to TRBD1 covers 7 bases. V lost 3 bases to trimming and J lost 2 bases; unmatched junction nucleotides: 6. Per the germline V gene, CDR1 is MGHRA and CDR2 is YSYEKL. This CDR3 region has 15 residues. CDR3 protein: CASSHWTGRNTEAFF. For the CDR3, the DNA is TGCGCCAGCAGCCATTGGACAGGACGCAACACTGAAGCTTTCTTT.

The chain employs TRBV6-2 or TRBV6-3 and TRBJ1-2; a possible D gene is TRBD1 (5 bases). The CDR3 runs 16 residues. Germline CDR1 MNHEY, CDR2 SVGEGT. The V end lost 2 bases, the J end lost 4 bases, and 17 bases lay between the germline ends. The CDR3 is CASSYSRVGGLYGYTF. In DNA, the CDR3 is TGTGCCAGCAGTTACAGCAGGGTAGGAGGACTCTATGGCTACACCTTC.

Regarding this clonotype: This may be a read error: a much more frequent sequence differs by one nucleotide. This chain uses TRBV7-6 with TRBJ2-3, with 11 bases identical to TRBD2. CDR1 and CDR2 from the germline V gene are SGHVS and FNYEAQ. The CDR3 is made up of 17 amino acids. CDR3 coding DNA: TGTGCCAGCAGCTTAGCGGGTAGCGGGAGGGCTACAGATACGAAGTATTTT. Protein: CASSLAGSGRATDTKYF. Full variable domain (missing parts from reference TRBV7-6 and TRBJ2-3): GAGVSQSPRYKVTKRGQDVALRCDPISGHVSLYWYRQALGQGPEFLTYFNYEAQQDKSGLPNDRFSAERPEGSISTLTIQRTEQRDSAMYRCASSLAGSGRATDTKYFGPGTRLTVL.

This rearrangement joins TRBV19 to TRBJ2-3, with D perhaps given as TRBD1 or TRBD2 (5 bases each). The germline V gene encodes CDR1 LNHDA and CDR2 SQIVND (reference sequence). This CDR3 region has 13 residues. V was pared by 8 bases and J by 4 bases, with 13 bases between. The DNA for the CDR3 is TGTGCCAGTCGCAATAGGGGAGCAGATACGCAGTATTTT. It yields the protein CASRNRGADTQYF.

This chain uses TRBV12-3 or TRBV12-4 with TRBJ2-7; 12 positions agree with TRBD2. CDR3 length: 17 residues. J was trimmed by 12 bases and V by 9 bases; bases with no gene match: 24. The CDR3 coding sequence is TGTGCCAGAAGCTCATGGACTAGCGGGACCTATCCCTACGAGACGTACTTC. This codes for CARSSWTSGTYPYETYF.

The chain links TRBV28 to TRBJ1-1; D gene unclear. Germline CDR1 reads MDHEN; CDR2 reads SYDVKM. Trimming removed 11 bases at V and 8 bases at J, with 15 bases between. This CDR3 spans 11 amino acids. CDR3 amino acids: CASRRNSEAFF. DNA for the CDR3: TGTGCCTCACGTCGCAATTCAGAAGCTTTCTTT.

There are a few counts of this clonotype. The chain carries TRBV28 and TRBJ2-2, with D unresolved. Germline CDR1 MDHEN, CDR2 SYDVKM. Deletions cut 8 bases from V and 2 bases from J, with 9 bases between. There are 13 residues in the CDR3. CDR3 sequence: CASRYQNTGELFF. In DNA, the CDR3 is TGTGCCAGCCGCTACCAAAACACCGGGGAGCTGTTTTTT.

CDR3 protein: CASSLPSGRASDTQYF. The CDR3 bases are TGCGCCAGCAGCTTGCCTAGCGGGAGGGCCTCAGATACGCAGTATTTT. The chain couples TRBV5-1 to TRBJ2-3; 12 nucleotides line up with TRBD2. The J segment lost 4 bases and the V segment lost 1 base, leaving 4 bases of the junction unmatched. CDR1 is SGHRS and CDR2 is YFSETQ in the germline V gene. CDR3 size: 16 residues.

This chain links TRBV2 with TRBJ2-2, with a possible D match to TRBD1 (6 bases). With 5 bases removed from V and 0 bases from J, the gap between germline ends came to 13 bases. CDR3 length: 16 amino acids. Germline V gene data show CDR1 as SNHLY and CDR2 as FYNNEI. CDR3 protein: CASSTRTDANTGELFF. Written as DNA, the CDR3 is TGTGCCAGCAGTACCCGGACAGACGCGAACACCGGGGAGCTGTTTTTT.

This clonotype has ten or more counts. The gene calls are TRBV19 and TRBJ1-4, with D possibly TRBD1 on 5 matching bases. With 7 bases removed from V and 0 bases from J, the gap between germline ends came to 9 bases. This CDR3 has 14 amino acids. Germline V gives CDR1 LNHDA, CDR2 SQIVND (reference sequence). CDR3 sequence reads: CASTGTTTNEKLFF. The DNA for the CDR3 is TGTGCCAGTACCGGGACGACAACTAATGAAAAACTGTTTTTT.

The chain joins TRBV29-1 to TRBJ2-5, with TRBD1 matching 7 bases. After removal of 7 bases from V and 5 bases from J, the junction contained 7 bases not matched to a gene. Per germline, CDR1 SQVTM and CDR2 ANQGSEA. The CDR3 is made up of 12 amino acids. Written as DNA, the CDR3 is TGCAGCGATCTGACAGGGAGCGAGACCCAGTACTTC. This codes for CSDLTGSETQYF.

The chain couples TRBV5-1 to TRBJ1-2, with D tentatively TRBD1 (5 bases). The germline V and J ends were trimmed by 8 bases and 6 bases, with 17 bases remaining between them. CDR1 is SGHRS and CDR2 is YFSETQ in the germline V gene. The CDR3 spans 13 residues. The CDR3 protein is CARSNPGPDGYTF. Written as DNA, the CDR3 is TGCGCCAGAAGCAATCCGGGACCAGATGGCTACACCTTC. The full variable domain, its missing parts supplied by reference TRBV5-1 and TRBJ1-2, is KAGVTQTPRYLIKTRGQQVTLSCSPISGHRSVSWYQQTPGQGLQFLFEYFSETQRNKGNFPGRFSGRQFSNSRSEMNVSTLELGDSALYLCARSNPGPDGYTFGSGTRLTVV.

This clonotype was seen repeatedly, ten times or more. The rearrangement links TRBV7-6 to TRBJ1-2, with TRBD1 as a possible D gene (5 bases). In germline, CDR1 is SGHVS, CDR2 FNYEAQ. The CDR3 contains 15 residues. Trimming shortened V by 5 bases and J by 8 bases, and 21 bases separated the two germline ends. CDR3 loop: CASSLEGQGTGGYTF. The CDR3 nucleotides are TGTGCCAGCAGCCTAGAAGGGCAGGGCACCGGCGGCTACACCTTC.

There are many counts of this clonotype. This sequence joins TRBV10-3 and TRBJ2-6; no reliable D call. Trimming removed 4 bases at V and 0 bases at J, with 10 bases between. Germline assignment: CDR1 ENHRY and CDR2 SYGVKD. CDR3 length: 16 residues. This CDR3 is CAISGGTGSGANVLTF. In DNA, the CDR3 is TGTGCCATCAGTGGGGGTACTGGCTCTGGGGCCAACGTCCTGACTTTC.

Notes on this clonotype: At one end, the junction sequence differs from germline, possibly due to a read error. This chain links TRBV27 with TRBJ2-7, with 10 bases fitting TRBD1. The germline V gene encodes CDR1 MNHEY and CDR2 SMNVEV (reference sequence). The CDR3 has 13 residues. Written as DNA, the CDR3 is TGTGCCAGCAGTTGGACAGGGGGGGACGAGCCGTACTTC. This translates into CASSWTGGDEPYF.

J is TRBJ2-3 and V is TRBV4-1; weak D call: TRBD1 (5 bases). This CDR3 region has 16 residues. The V end lost 3 bases, the J end lost 1 base, and 14 bases lay between the germline ends. Germline lookup yields CDR1 MGHRA and CDR2 YSYEKL. The CDR3 is CASSQDKWSGTDTQYF. The CDR3 DNA reads TGCGCCAGCAGCCAGGACAAGTGGTCTGGCACAGATACGCAGTATTTT.

V usage is TRBV7-2 and J usage is TRBJ2-1; a possible D gene is TRBD2 (6 bases). The V end was cut by 1 base, the J end by 5 bases, with 9 bases between. The CDR3 loop spans 14 amino acids. Per germline, CDR1 SGHTA and CDR2 FQGNSA. The CDR3 coding sequence is TGTGCCAGCAGCTTAGACCCGGGGGACAATGAGCAGTTCTTC. Its protein product is CASSLDPGDNEQFF.

This clonotype has a handful of counts. The rearrangement joins TRBV5-6 to TRBJ1-2; D may be TRBD1 (6 bases). From germline, CDR1 is SGHDT and CDR2 YYEEEE. The CDR3 is 16 amino acids. V lost 4 bases and J 0 bases, leaving 16 bases between the germline ends. The CDR3 coding sequence is TGTGCCAGCAGCCCGGGACACATGGGAGCTAACTATGGCTACACCTTC. Translated: CASSPGHMGANYGYTF.

This clonotype was seen only once. The chain links TRBV4-2 to TRBJ1-2, with 8 bases identical to TRBD1. CDR3 size: 17 residues. Looked up from germline, CDR1 is LGHNA and CDR2 is YNFKEQ. With 0 bases clipped from V and 3 bases from J, the junction kept 9 bases outside the gene matches. CDR3 nucleotide sequence: TGTGCCAGCAGCCAAGATCTTACAGGACAGGGCGACTATGGCTACACCTTC. Its translation is CASSQDLTGQGDYGYTF.